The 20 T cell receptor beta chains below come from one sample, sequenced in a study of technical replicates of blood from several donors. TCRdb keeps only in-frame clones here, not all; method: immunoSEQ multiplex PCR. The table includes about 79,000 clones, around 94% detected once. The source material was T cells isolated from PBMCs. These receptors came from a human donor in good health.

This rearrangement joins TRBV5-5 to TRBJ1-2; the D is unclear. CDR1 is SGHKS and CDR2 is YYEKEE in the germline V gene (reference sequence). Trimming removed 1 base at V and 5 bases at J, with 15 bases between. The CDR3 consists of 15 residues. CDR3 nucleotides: TGTGCCAGCAGCTTGAGCCCCACCGCCGGTTATGGCTACACCTTC. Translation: CASSLSPTAGYGYTF. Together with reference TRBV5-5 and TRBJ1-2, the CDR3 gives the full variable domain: DAGVTQSPTHLIKTRGQQVTLRCSPISGHKSVSWYQQVLGQGPQFIFQYYEKEERGRGNFPDRFSARQFPNYSSELNVNALLLGDSALYLCASSLSPTAGYGYTFGSGTRLTVV.

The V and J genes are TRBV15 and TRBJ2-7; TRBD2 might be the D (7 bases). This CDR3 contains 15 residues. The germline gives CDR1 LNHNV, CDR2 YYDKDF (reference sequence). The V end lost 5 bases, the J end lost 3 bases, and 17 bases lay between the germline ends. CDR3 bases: TGTGCCACCAGCGGGGGGGGACTGGGACACTACGAGCAGTACTTC. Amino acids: CATSGGGLGHYEQYF.

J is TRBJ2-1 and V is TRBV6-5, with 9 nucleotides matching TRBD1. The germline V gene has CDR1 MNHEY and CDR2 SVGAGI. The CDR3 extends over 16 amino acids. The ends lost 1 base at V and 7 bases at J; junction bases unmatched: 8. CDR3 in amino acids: CASSYYGTGLGNEQFF. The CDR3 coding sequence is TGTGCCAGCAGTTACTACGGGACAGGGTTAGGAAATGAGCAGTTCTTC.

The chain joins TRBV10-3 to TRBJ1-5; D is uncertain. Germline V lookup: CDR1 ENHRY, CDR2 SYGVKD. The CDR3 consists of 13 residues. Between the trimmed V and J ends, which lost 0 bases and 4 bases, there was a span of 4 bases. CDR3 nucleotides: TGTGCCATCAGTGAGTCCTCTAATCAGCCCCAGCATTTT. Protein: CAISESSNQPQHF.

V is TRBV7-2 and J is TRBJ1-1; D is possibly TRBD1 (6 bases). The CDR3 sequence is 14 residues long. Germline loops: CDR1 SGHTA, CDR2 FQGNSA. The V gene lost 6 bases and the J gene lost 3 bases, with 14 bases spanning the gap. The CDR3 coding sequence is TGTGCCAGCAGGACTCGGACAGACTACACTGAAGCTTTCTTT. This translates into CASRTRTDYTEAFF.

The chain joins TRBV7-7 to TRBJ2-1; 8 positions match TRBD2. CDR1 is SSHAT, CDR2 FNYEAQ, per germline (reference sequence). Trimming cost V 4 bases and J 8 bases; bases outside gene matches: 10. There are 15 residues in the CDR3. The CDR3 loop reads CASSSLAGSSDEQFF. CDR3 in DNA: TGTGCCAGCAGCTCATTAGCGGGAAGTTCAGATGAGCAGTTCTTC.

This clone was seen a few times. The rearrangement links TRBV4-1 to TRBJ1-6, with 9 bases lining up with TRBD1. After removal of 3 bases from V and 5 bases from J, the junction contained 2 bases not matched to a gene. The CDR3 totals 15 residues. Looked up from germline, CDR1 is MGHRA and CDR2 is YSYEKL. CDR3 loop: CASSQGQGNNSPLHF. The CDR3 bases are TGCGCCAGCAGCCAGGGACAGGGAAATAATTCACCCCTCCACTTT.

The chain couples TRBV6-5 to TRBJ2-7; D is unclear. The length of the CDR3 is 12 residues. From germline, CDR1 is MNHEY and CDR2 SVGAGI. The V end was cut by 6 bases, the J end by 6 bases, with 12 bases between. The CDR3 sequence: CASSPRRSEQYF. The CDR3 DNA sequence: TGTGCCAGCAGCCCACGTAGAAGCGAGCAGTACTTC.

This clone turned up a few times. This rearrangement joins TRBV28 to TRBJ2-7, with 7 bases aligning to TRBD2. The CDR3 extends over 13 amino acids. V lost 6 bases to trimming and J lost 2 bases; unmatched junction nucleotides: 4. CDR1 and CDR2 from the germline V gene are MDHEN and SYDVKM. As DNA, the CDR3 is TGTGCCAGCAGGATAGCGGGCCCCTACGAGCAGTACTTC. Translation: CASRIAGPYEQYF.

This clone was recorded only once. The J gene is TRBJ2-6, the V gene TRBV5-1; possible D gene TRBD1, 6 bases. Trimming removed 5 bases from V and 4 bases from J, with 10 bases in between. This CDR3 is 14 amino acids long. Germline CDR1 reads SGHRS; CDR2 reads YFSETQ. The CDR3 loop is CASRRGRGANVLTF. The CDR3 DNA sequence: TGCGCCAGCAGGAGGGGGAGAGGGGCCAACGTCCTGACTTTC.

The CDR3 DNA is TGCGCCAGCAGCCCTCCCGGGACAGTGAACACTGAAGCTTTCTTT. It specifies CASSPPGTVNTEAFF. The V and J genes are TRBV5-1 and TRBJ1-1; 7 bases align to TRBD1. V gave up 4 bases and J gave up 0 bases; unmatched junction bases: 6. There are 15 residues in the CDR3. Germline V lookup: CDR1 SGHRS, CDR2 YFSETQ.

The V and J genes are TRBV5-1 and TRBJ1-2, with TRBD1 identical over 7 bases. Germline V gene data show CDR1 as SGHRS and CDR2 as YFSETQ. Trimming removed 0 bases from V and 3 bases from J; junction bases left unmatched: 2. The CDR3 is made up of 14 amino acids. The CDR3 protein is CASSLGGGYYGYTF. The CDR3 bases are TGCGCCAGCAGCTTGGGAGGGGGCTACTATGGCTACACCTTC.

CDR3 in amino acids: CASSQEGGSYEQYF. The CDR3 coding sequence is TGCGCCAGCAGCCAAGAAGGGGGCTCCTACGAGCAGTACTTC. The gene calls are TRBV4-1 and TRBJ2-7, with D maybe TRBD1 (6 bases). Germline V lookup: CDR1 MGHRA, CDR2 YSYEKL. The CDR3 sequence is 14 residues long. V was trimmed by 0 bases and J by 0 bases, leaving 6 bases between them.

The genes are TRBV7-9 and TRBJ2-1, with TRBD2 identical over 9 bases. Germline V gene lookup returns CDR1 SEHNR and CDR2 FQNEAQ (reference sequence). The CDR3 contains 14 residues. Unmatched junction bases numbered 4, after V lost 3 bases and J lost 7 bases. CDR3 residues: CASSLAGGRNEQFF. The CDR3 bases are TGTGCCAGCAGCTTGGCGGGAGGGCGGAATGAGCAGTTCTTC. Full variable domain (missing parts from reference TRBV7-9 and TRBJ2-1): DTGVSQNPRHKITKRGQNVTFRCDPISEHNRLYWYRQTLGQGPEFLTYFQNEAQLEKSRLLSDRFSAERPKGSFSTLEIQRTEQGDSAMYLCASSLAGGRNEQFFGPGTRLTVL.

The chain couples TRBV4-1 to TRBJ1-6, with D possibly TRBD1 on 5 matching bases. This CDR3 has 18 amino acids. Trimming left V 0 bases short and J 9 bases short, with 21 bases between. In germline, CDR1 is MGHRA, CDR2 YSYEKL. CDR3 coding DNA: TGCGCCAGCAGCCAAGAAACTGGAGGGGTCTGGGGTGGTTCACCCCTCCACTTT. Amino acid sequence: CASSQETGGVWGGSPLHF.

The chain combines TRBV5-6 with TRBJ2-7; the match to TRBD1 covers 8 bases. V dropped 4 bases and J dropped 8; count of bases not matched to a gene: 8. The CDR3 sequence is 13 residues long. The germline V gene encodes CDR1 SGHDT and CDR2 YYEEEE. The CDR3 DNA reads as TGTGCCAGCAGCCCCGGACAGGGCGCACAGCAGTACTTC. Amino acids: CASSPGQGAQQYF.

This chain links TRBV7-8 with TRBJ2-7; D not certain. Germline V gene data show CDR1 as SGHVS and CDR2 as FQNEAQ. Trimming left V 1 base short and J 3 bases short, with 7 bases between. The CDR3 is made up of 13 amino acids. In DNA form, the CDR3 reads TGTGCCAGCAGCTTAGAGTCAGGCTACGAGCAGTACTTC. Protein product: CASSLESGYEQYF.

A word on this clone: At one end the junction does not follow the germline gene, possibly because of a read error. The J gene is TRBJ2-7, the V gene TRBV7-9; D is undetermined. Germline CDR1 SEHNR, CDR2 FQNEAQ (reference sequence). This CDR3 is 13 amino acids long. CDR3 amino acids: CASSPRSDFEQYF. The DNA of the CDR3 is TGTGCCAGCAGCCCCCGCTCCGACTTCGAGCAGTATTTC.

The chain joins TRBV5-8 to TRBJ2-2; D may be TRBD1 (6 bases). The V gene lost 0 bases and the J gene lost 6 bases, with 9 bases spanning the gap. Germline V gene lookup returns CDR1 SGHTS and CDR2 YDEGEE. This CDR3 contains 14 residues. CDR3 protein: CASSLASGAGELFF. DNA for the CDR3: TGTGCCAGCAGCTTGGCCTCAGGGGCCGGGGAGCTGTTTTTT.

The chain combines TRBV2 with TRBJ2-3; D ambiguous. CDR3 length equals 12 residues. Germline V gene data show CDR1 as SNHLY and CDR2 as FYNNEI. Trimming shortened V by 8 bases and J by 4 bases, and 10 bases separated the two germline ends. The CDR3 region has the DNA TGTGCCAGCCGACAAGAATCAGATACGCAGTATTTT. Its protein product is CASRQESDTQYF.